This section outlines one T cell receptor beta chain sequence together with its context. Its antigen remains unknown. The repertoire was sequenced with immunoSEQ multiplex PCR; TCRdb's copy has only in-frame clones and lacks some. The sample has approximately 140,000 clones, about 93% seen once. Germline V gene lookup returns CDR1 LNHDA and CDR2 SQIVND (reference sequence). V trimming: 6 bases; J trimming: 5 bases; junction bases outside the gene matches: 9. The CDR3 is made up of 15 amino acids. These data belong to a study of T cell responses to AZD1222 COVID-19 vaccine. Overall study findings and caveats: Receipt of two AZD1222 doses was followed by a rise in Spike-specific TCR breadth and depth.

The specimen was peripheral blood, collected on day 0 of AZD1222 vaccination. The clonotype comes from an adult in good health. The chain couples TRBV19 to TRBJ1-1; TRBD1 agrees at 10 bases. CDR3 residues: CASRTGGSGSTEAFF. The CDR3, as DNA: TGTGCCAGTAGGACAGGGGGCAGTGGGAGTACTGAAGCTTTCTTT.